This TCR beta chain comes out of a study of blood T cells in healthy people across ages (dated by TCRdb to the mid-2010s). Regarding the study in general: In model experiments, template switching captured about one uniquely barcoded TCR beta cDNA molecule for every two T cells. Age-related changes in TCR beta repertoire diversity were measured in the study by deep sequencing normalized with unique cDNA molecular identifiers. The donors were split into four age groups: young (average 16 years), middle-aged (about 40), aged (more than 55) and long-lived (approximately 89). To avoid experimental bias, donors of different ages were distributed randomly across sequencing lanes. Using the same blood draw, the study looked at two additional independent replicas of 1 million unique cDNA reads for two donors, one aged 18 to 29 and the other aged 80 or older. The full study reports these points: Bulk unsorted PBMC profiling prevented conclusive comparison of naive and antigen-experienced compartments. As age increased, observed TCR beta diversity per million T cells dropped in a roughly linear way, and a significant reduction was already evident by age 40. Compared with the aged group, more naive CD4+ T cells, fewer expanded clones and increased TCR diversity were shown by the long-lived group, suggesting age selection. Because donor CMV infection status was unknown, age-related changes in expanded clonotypes were potentially confounded. There was a strong correlation between observed TCR beta diversity and the percentage of naive T cells measured by flow cytometry. Estimates of total diversity from one million sequenced T cells were regarded as lower bounds and underestimates.

This clonotype was seen at least ten times. Its antigen target is currently unknown. Base qualities are not provided; no much larger clone lies one nucleotide away. Library preparation used 5' RACE. The sequencing machine was an Illumina HiSeq 2500. A second PCR of roughly 7 to 11 cycles was performed with a sample-barcoded 5' primer and a J-beta primer mix. A unique molecular identifier was introduced onto each TCR beta cDNA molecule by a template-switch 5' adaptor carrying 12 random nucleotides. Each sample yielded at least 2.5 million CDR3-containing paired-end reads. All of the RNA was converted into first-strand cDNA using the Mint cDNA synthesis kit, with a TRBC-specific oligonucleotide serving as the primer. After uracil-DNA glycosylase treatment, a first 18-cycle PCR used universal primers M1SS and BC2_uni_R on all cDNA. Under the source paper's analysis protocol: Normalization of each sample was performed by random selection of 1 million high-quality reads, each carrying a distinct molecular identifier. Reads with shared molecular identifiers were discarded instead of being binned into consensus sequences. MiTCR, run with a Q25 quality threshold and the strictest error-elimination algorithm, handled CDR3 identification, clonotype clustering and error correction. A nonparametric unseen species model with Euler transformation was used to estimate lower-bound total TCR beta diversity. The raw public data were reprocessed by TCRdb itself: fastp quality trimming at Q25, MiXCR clonotype calling, in-frame beta chains only. Duplicate CDR3 protein sequences are folded into a single record with the most common DNA and genes. The V and J calls reflect TCRdb's pipeline rather than the authors' work. Present in this sample are approximately 700,000 distinct CDR3 sequences, about 30% of which were seen just once. The biggest ten clones account for 15% to 17% of the sample.

The donors were roughly 39 Caucasian individuals from Russia, aged roughly 6 to 90 years, who were systemically healthy. Each donor gave approximately 9.4 milliliters of peripheral blood, drawn into EDTA-treated Vacutainer tubes. Ficoll-Paque density-gradient centrifugation was used to isolate PBMCs, with at least 6.5 million per sample. Total RNA, at least 6 micrograms per sample, was extracted from PBMCs with Trizol reagent. Naive CD45RAhigh/CD27high T cell percentages were measured by flow cytometry on a PBMC aliquot from every donor. Sequenced material: blood. The sequence was collected from a woman older than 75 in good health. Donor details come from another sample of the same person, matched by shared clones.

The DNA sequence is given as TGTGCCAGCAGCTCCGGGACATATAATTCACCCCTCCACTTT. This codes for CASSSGTYNSPLHF. The rearrangement joined TRBV9 to TRBJ1-6; possibly the D gene is TRBD1, per 6 matching bases. Taken from the germline V gene, the CDR1 and CDR2 loops are SGDLS and YYNGEE. V drops 4 bases and J drops 4 bases, leaving 9 bases in between. The CDR3 holds 14 amino acids from the cysteine to the phenylalanine. The kept DNA is CDR3 alone, 42 bases in frame from the first base.